The 16 T cell receptor beta chains reported below all come from one sample, sequenced in a study of Graves' ophthalmopathy and Graves' hyperthyroidism listed by TCRdb under 2018. The run used an Illumina HiSeq 2000. For repertoire sequencing, the TCR beta CDR3 regions were amplified from RNA transcripts. The first round was an RT-PCR using HTBI primers with the Qiagen OneStep RT-PCR kit, and this first round was followed by a second-round multiplex PCR, then size selection and purification. The raw public data were reprocessed by TCRdb itself: fastp quality trimming at Q25, MiXCR clonotype calling, in-frame beta chains only. Merged by CDR3 protein, the rows form single entries marked with the most common genes and DNA. This sample gives approximately 1.2 million distinct CDR3 sequences in total; less than 45% of them show up just once. The ten largest make up around 10% of the sample. Sequencing input: peripheral blood or thyroid tissue (not recorded which). These receptors originate from an adult man with Graves' hyperthyroidism.

This rearrangement joins TRBV30 to TRBJ2-5, with D tentatively TRBD1 or TRBD2 (5 bases each). CDR3 length: 14 residues. Looked up from germline, CDR1 is GTSNPN and CDR2 is SVGIG (reference sequence). Trimming stripped 2 bases from V and 2 bases from J, with 12 bases between. CDR3: CAWSRWGPQETQYF. The CDR3 DNA reads TGTGCCTGGAGTCGGTGGGGACCGCAAGAGACCCAGTACTTC.

This clonotype has ten or more counts. This chain connects TRBV10-3 to TRBJ1-1, with a weak D call TRBD1 (5 bases). The CDR3 consists of 13 residues. Between the trimmed V and J ends, which lost 10 bases and 4 bases, there was a span of 16 bases. CDR1 and CDR2 (germline): ENHRY, SYGVKD. In DNA, the CDR3 is TGTGCCACCTCTCTTGGGGCGCTCACTGAAGCTTTCTTT. As protein: CATSLGALTEAFF.

This chain uses TRBV29-1 with TRBJ2-7, with 7 positions matching TRBD1. J was trimmed by 0 bases and V by 7 bases; bases with no gene match: 12. This CDR3 spans 15 amino acids. The germline gives CDR1 SQVTM, CDR2 ANQGSEA. This CDR3 reads CSGTGAAYDSYEQYF. In DNA, the CDR3 is TGCAGCGGCACAGGGGCGGCTTACGACTCCTACGAGCAGTACTTC.

This chain uses TRBV7-9 with TRBJ2-7, with a tentative D call TRBD1 (6 bases). Trimming took off 5 bases at V and 6 bases at J, with 14 bases between the two ends. Germline V gives CDR1 SEHNR, CDR2 FQNEAQ (reference sequence). This CDR3 spans 13 amino acids. The CDR3 here is CASSPIMGAEQYF. For the CDR3, the DNA is TGTGCCAGCAGCCCCATAATGGGGGCCGAGCAGTACTTC.

The rearrangement joins TRBV9 to TRBJ1-1, with D perhaps matching TRBD1 (5 bases). CDR3 length: 15 residues. Trimming pared 3 bases from V and 5 bases from J, leaving 17 bases between. CDR1 and CDR2 from the germline V gene are SGDLS and YYNGEE. In DNA, the CDR3 is TGTGCCAGCAGCGCTAGCAGGGCGGGGGGGACTGAAGCTTTCTTT. Protein product: CASSASRAGGTEAFF.

V gene TRBV12-3 or TRBV12-4 combines with J gene TRBJ2-7; 8 bases fit TRBD2. This CDR3 is built from 14 residues. The J segment lost 1 base and the V segment lost 6 bases, leaving 5 bases of the junction unmatched. As DNA, the CDR3 is TGTGCCAGCAGGCCTGGCGGGAGGTCCTACGAGCAGTACTTC. Residues: CASRPGGRSYEQYF.

This clonotype was observed many times. V is TRBV7-8 and J is TRBJ1-2; D might be TRBD1 (5 bases). The CDR3 spans 14 residues. The V gene's germline CDR1 is SGHVS and CDR2 FQNEAQ. Trimming took 4 bases from V and 2 from J, leaving 11 bases between them. As DNA, the CDR3 is TGTGCCAGCAGCTGGGACGAGAAGAACTATGGCTACACCTTC. It yields the protein CASSWDEKNYGYTF.

This clonotype was picked up many times. V and J are TRBV7-8 and TRBJ1-6, with D possibly being TRBD1 (6 bases). From germline, CDR1 is SGHVS and CDR2 FQNEAQ. With 5 bases removed from V and 10 bases from J, the gap between germline ends came to 9 bases. The CDR3 totals 12 residues. CDR3 residues: CASSRQGSPLHF. CDR3 DNA: TGTGCCAGCAGCCGGCAGGGGTCACCCCTCCACTTT.

This clonotype was seen many times. The CDR3 DNA reads TGTGCCAGCAGCTTGGGGGTTAGCTTCGGGCAAGAGACCCAGTACTTC. Its protein product is CASSLGVSFGQETQYF. The V and J genes are TRBV7-2 and TRBJ2-5; D may correspond to TRBD1 or TRBD2 (5 bases each). The CDR3 has 16 residues. V was cut by 3 bases and J by 2 bases, with 16 bases left in between. The V gene's germline CDR1 is SGHTA and CDR2 FQGNSA.

The chain employs TRBV19 and TRBJ1-5; 7 bases agree with TRBD1. The ends lost 4 bases at V and 1 base at J; junction bases unmatched: 7. In germline, CDR1 is LNHDA, CDR2 SQIVND (reference sequence). CDR3 size: 16 residues. This chain's CDR3 is CASSTLTGTSNQPQHF. In nucleotides, the CDR3 is TGTGCCAGTAGTACGTTGACAGGGACAAGCAATCAGCCCCAGCATTTT.

The chain couples TRBV20-1 to TRBJ2-7, with TRBD2 matching over 13 bases. Germline-derived CDR1 and CDR2 are DFQATT and SNEGSKA (reference sequence). V lost 5 bases, J lost 0 bases, and 7 bases stayed unmatched. This CDR3 is 16 amino acids long. CDR3 nucleotides: TGCAGTGCTTACGGGACTAGCGGGGCCAGCTCCTACGAGCAGTACTTC. This sequence encodes CSAYGTSGASSYEQYF.

In this sample, this clonotype turned up many times. V usage is TRBV19 and J usage is TRBJ2-2; maybe TRBD1 (6 bases). The CDR3 extends over 14 amino acids. Trimming removed 6 bases at V and 6 bases at J, with 14 bases between. Germline assignment: CDR1 LNHDA and CDR2 SQIVND (reference sequence). CDR3 in amino acids: CASRPQGAAGELFF. CDR3 nucleotide sequence: TGTGCCAGTAGGCCACAGGGTGCTGCCGGGGAGCTGTTTTTT.

This clonotype has only a few counts. The CDR3 loop is CASSRNRQKETQYF. The CDR3 DNA reads TGTGCCAGCAGCCGAAATCGACAGAAAGAGACCCAGTACTTC. The chain uses TRBV7-2 and TRBJ2-5, with a weak D call TRBD1 (5 bases). The CDR3 spans 14 residues. Germline CDR1 reads SGHTA; CDR2 reads FQGNSA. V lost 5 bases, J lost 3 bases, and 13 bases lay in between.

The chain recombines TRBV28 with TRBJ2-7; no definite D call. The germline V and J ends were trimmed by 7 bases and 2 bases, with 15 bases remaining between them. The CDR3 spans 14 residues. CDR1 is MDHEN, CDR2 SYDVKM, per germline. The CDR3 sequence is CASNNILETYEQYF. The CDR3 bases are TGTGCCAGCAATAACATATTGGAAACCTACGAGCAGTACTTC.

The chain is built from TRBV10-2 and TRBJ1-1; 7 bases align to TRBD1. With V trimmed by 5 bases and J by 4 bases, 10 bases remained unmatched. The CDR3 is made up of 15 amino acids. Per the germline V gene, CDR1 is WSHSY and CDR2 is SAAADI. CDR3 region: CASSYDRDTLTEAFF. The CDR3 DNA sequence: TGCGCCAGCAGTTACGACAGGGATACTCTCACTGAAGCTTTCTTT.

The gene calls are TRBV9 and TRBJ2-5; 7 bases map to TRBD2. The CDR3 has 15 residues. Losses at the gene ends were 0 bases for V and 5 bases for J; bases not matched to a gene: 7. Germline CDR1 reads SGDLS; CDR2 reads YYNGEE. The CDR3 is CASSVVAGELETQYF. Here the CDR3 DNA reads TGTGCCAGCAGCGTAGTGGCGGGGGAGCTTGAGACCCAGTACTTC.